This TCR beta chain was captured in a study of cytomegalovirus exposure and HLA in healthy donors. The study's findings and limits: According to reports, the classifier identified cytomegalovirus status with high specificity and sensitivity.

Per germline, CDR1 LGHNA and CDR2 YSLEER. V was cut by 1 base and J by 6 bases, with 12 bases left in between. This CDR3 is built from 14 residues. Primers for the PCR totalled 60 Vbeta and 13 Jbeta. Sequenced by immunoSEQ multiplex PCR; TCRdb stores in-frame clones only, minus some. The sample includes around 160,000 clones, around 84% of them seen just once. This clone was seen a handful of times. Its antigen is not known. Sequences were obtained from PBMCs. The receptor comes from a man aged 35-49 years in good health and CMV-seropositive. The gene calls are TRBV4-3 and TRBJ1-2; tentatively, D is TRBD1 (6 bases). CDR3 in DNA: TGCGCCAGCAGCCAAGGGGCAGGGGTGAATGGCTACACCTTC. This gives the protein CASSQGAGVNGYTF.